Presented here are 27 T cell receptor beta chains from one specimen sequenced in a study of STAT3 mutations in large granular lymphocyte leukemia. Overall study results and limits: In T-cell large granular lymphocyte leukemia, about half of patients showed multiple immunodominant subclonotypes.

These receptors' targets are unknown. The table came from immunoSEQ multiplex PCR; TCRdb's copy has only in-frame clones and leaves some out. The profile shows 9,000 to 15,000 clones, around 76% of them singletons. Material for sequencing was peripheral blood mononuclear cells. The receptors come from a man aged 55 to 70 with T-cell large granular lymphocyte leukemia. Some clones in this sample may be carry-over from other donors' samples.

The rearrangement joins TRBV5-1 to TRBJ2-7; D gene uncertain. CDR1 SGHRS and CDR2 YFSETQ come from the germline V gene. This CDR3 comprises 14 residues. The V gene lost 0 bases and the J gene lost 4 bases, with 11 bases spanning the gap. CDR3 sequence: CASSLGTGPYEQYF. CDR3 DNA: TGCGCCAGCAGCTTGGGGACGGGTCCTTACGAGCAGTACTTC.

This clone was found a few times. V gene TRBV2 combines with J gene TRBJ2-6; D is unclear. The CDR3 covers 16 residues. V gave up 6 bases and J gave up 2 bases, with 14 bases separating them. In germline, CDR1 is SNHLY, CDR2 FYNNEI. This CDR3 reads CASRDVVAPGANVLTF. DNA for the CDR3: TGTGCCAGCAGGGACGTCGTGGCCCCTGGGGCCAACGTCCTGACTTTC. Full variable domain (outside the CDR3, taken from reference TRBV2 and TRBJ2-6): EPEVTQTPSHQVTQMGQEVILRCVPISNHLYFYWYRQILGQKVEFLVSFYNNEISEKSEIFDDQFSVERPDGSNFTLKIRSTKLEDSAMYFCASRDVVAPGANVLTFGAGSRLTVL.

V is TRBV9 and J is TRBJ2-3; D is undetermined. The ends were cut back, 0 bases at V and 1 base at J, with 3 bases in the middle. Germline V gives CDR1 SGDLS, CDR2 YYNGEE. CDR3 length: 13 residues. CDR3 protein: CASSVAGTDTQYF. CDR3 DNA sequence: TGTGCCAGCAGCGTAGCCGGCACAGATACGCAGTATTTT. Full variable domain (outside the CDR3, taken from reference TRBV9 and TRBJ2-3): DSGVTQTPKHLITATGQRVTLRCSPRSGDLSVYWYQQSLDQGLQFLIQYYNGEERAKGNILERFSAQQFPDLHSELNLSSLELGDSALYFCASSVAGTDTQYFGPGTRLTVL.

V gene TRBV27 combines with J gene TRBJ1-1, with TRBD1 matching 7 bases. The ends lost 6 bases at V and 1 base at J; junction bases unmatched: 11. The CDR3 loop spans 16 amino acids. Germline V CDR1 and CDR2: MNHEY, SMNVEV (reference sequence). Written as DNA, the CDR3 is TGTGCCAGCAGCCTCGGCAGGGGGACGGGGAACACTGAAGCTTTCTTT. Protein sequence: CASSLGRGTGNTEAFF.

V and J are TRBV27 and TRBJ2-1; the D gene is possibly TRBD2 (5 bases). Trimming removed 6 bases at V and 2 bases at J, with 14 bases between. The CDR3 runs to 15 residues. The germline CDR1 and CDR2 sequences are MNHEY and SMNVEV (reference sequence). The CDR3 sequence: CASRLEAGAYNEQFF. In DNA form, the CDR3 reads TGTGCCAGCAGATTAGAAGCCGGGGCCTACAATGAGCAGTTCTTC.

This sequence joins TRBV25-1 and TRBJ2-3, with 8 positions matching TRBD1. Germline V lookup: CDR1 MGHDK, CDR2 SYGVNS. There are 15 residues in the CDR3. V lost 5 bases to trimming and J lost 4 bases; unmatched junction nucleotides: 8. CDR3 in amino acids: CASSTQGAFADTQYF. In DNA form, the CDR3 reads TGTGCCAGCAGTACTCAGGGGGCCTTCGCAGATACGCAGTATTTT.

The rearrangement links TRBV25-1 to TRBJ2-1; 8 bases fit TRBD2. The CDR3 runs 11 residues. Germline V gene lookup returns CDR1 MGHDK and CDR2 SYGVNS. Trimming removed 6 bases from V and 13 bases from J; junction bases left unmatched: 5. This CDR3 reads CASSPGTRQFF. DNA for the CDR3: TGTGCCAGCAGCCCCGGGACTAGACAGTTCTTC.

The genes are TRBV5-1 and TRBJ2-7; a weak D match, TRBD2 (6 bases). Trimming left V 2 bases short and J 3 bases short, with 15 bases between. CDR3 length: 15 amino acids. Germline V gene data show CDR1 as SGHRS and CDR2 as YFSETQ. The CDR3: CASSLDLGGLYEQYF. DNA for the CDR3: TGCGCCAGCAGCTTAGACCTCGGAGGGCTCTACGAGCAGTACTTC.

V and J are TRBV19 and TRBJ1-1; D is uncertain. Per the germline V gene, CDR1 is LNHDA and CDR2 is SQIVND (reference sequence). Trimming left V 0 bases short and J 1 base short, with 9 bases between. This CDR3 is 15 amino acids long. CDR3 residues: CASSIDLWGNTEAFF. The CDR3, as DNA: TGTGCCAGTAGTATAGATCTGTGGGGGAACACTGAAGCTTTCTTT. Drawing the rest from reference TRBV19 and TRBJ1-1, the complete variable domain is DGGITQSPKYLFRKEGQNVTLSCEQNLNHDAMYWYRQDPGQGLRLIYYSQIVNDFQKGDIAEGYSVSREKKESFPLTVTSAQKNPTAFYLCASSIDLWGNTEAFFGQGTRLTVV.

This chain uses TRBV7-9 with TRBJ2-3, with TRBD2 matching 12 bases. There are 17 residues in the CDR3. Germline trimming cut 2 bases from V and 7 bases from J; bases unmatched to any gene: 10. Germline V CDR1 and CDR2: SEHNR, FQNEAQ (reference sequence). The CDR3 sequence: CASSLLGLAGGLYTQYF. CDR3 nucleotide sequence: TGTGCCAGCAGCTTATTAGGGCTAGCGGGAGGGTTATATACGCAGTATTTT.

The CDR3 nucleotides are TGTGCCAGCAGCCCCCATCCGACAGGGGTACAAGAGACCCAGTACTTC. Translation: CASSPHPTGVQETQYF. The J gene is TRBJ2-5, the V gene TRBV14; 8 nucleotides align to TRBD1. The length of the CDR3 is 16 residues. J gave up 2 bases and V 4 bases, and 9 bases lay outside the gene matches. Germline values: CDR1 SGHDN, CDR2 FVKESK.

The J gene is TRBJ2-1, the V gene TRBV6-5; the D gene could be TRBD1 or TRBD2 (5 bases each). CDR1 and CDR2 from the germline V gene are MNHEY and SVGAGI. Trimming removed 5 bases from V and 8 bases from J, with 13 bases in between. CDR3 size: 13 residues. CDR3 coding DNA: TGTGCCAGCAGTCCGAGGGGATGGGATGAGCAGTTCTTC. This sequence encodes CASSPRGWDEQFF.

The count of this clone is one. The genes are TRBV5-1 and TRBJ2-3; 8 bases are shared with TRBD2. The CDR3 loop spans 15 amino acids. The V gene end was trimmed by 7 bases and the J gene end by 2 bases; junction bases not matched to a gene: 9. Germline loops: CDR1 SGHRS, CDR2 YFSETQ. The CDR3 is CASREGDGFTDTQYF. The CDR3 DNA reads as TGCGCCAGCCGGGAGGGGGACGGGTTCACAGATACGCAGTATTTT.

This chain links TRBV9 with TRBJ2-3, with D unclear. With 0 bases removed from V and 2 bases from J, the gap between germline ends came to 7 bases. CDR1 and CDR2 from the germline V gene are SGDLS and YYNGEE. The CDR3 has 14 residues. The CDR3 region has the DNA TGTGCCAGCAGCGTAGCTACTATCACAGATACGCAGTATTTT. It yields the protein CASSVATITDTQYF.

CDR3 amino acids: CAISSKETQYF. The CDR3, as DNA: TGTGCCATCAGTAGTAAAGAGACCCAGTACTTC. J is TRBJ2-5 and V is TRBV10-3; D is unclear. Germline V gene data show CDR1 as ENHRY and CDR2 as SYGVKD. Trimming removed 5 bases from V and 3 bases from J, with 4 bases in between. The CDR3 is 11 amino acids.

The DNA for the CDR3 is TGTGCTAGTGCCGTGACAGATTACCAAGAGACCCAGTACTTC. Its translation is CASAVTDYQETQYF. V and J are TRBV12-5 and TRBJ2-5, with D perhaps TRBD1 (5 bases). This CDR3 is 14 amino acids long. Germline values: CDR1 LGHNT, CDR2 FRNRAP. V gave up 7 bases and J gave up 0 bases, with 12 bases separating them. The full variable domain, rest sourced from reference TRBV12-5 and TRBJ2-5, is DARVTQTPRHKVTEMGQEVTMRCQPILGHNTVFWYRQTMMQGLELLAYFRNRAPLDDSGMPKDRFSAEMPDATLATLKIQPSEPRDSAVYFCASAVTDYQETQYFGPGTRLLVL.

The chain carries TRBV19 and TRBJ2-3; D perhaps matches TRBD2 (6 bases). Trimming cost V 6 bases and J 2 bases, with 15 bases left between them. The germline V gene encodes CDR1 LNHDA and CDR2 SQIVND (reference sequence). The CDR3 spans 15 residues. The CDR3 DNA is TGTGCCAGTAGGGGACCGGGGGTAGACACAGATACGCAGTATTTT. Translating gives CASRGPGVDTDTQYF.

Here the CDR3 reads CSSRTSGVGATQYF. DNA for the CDR3: TGCAGCTCTCGGACTAGCGGGGTAGGTGCGACCCAGTACTTC. The genes are TRBV29-1 and TRBJ2-5, with 12 nucleotides matching TRBD2. Germline V gene sequence: CDR1 SQVTM, CDR2 ANQGSEA. Unmatched junction bases numbered 11, after V lost 8 bases and J lost 7 bases. CDR3 length equals 14 residues.

V gene TRBV30 combines with J gene TRBJ2-7; 8 bases map to TRBD2. The germline CDR1 and CDR2 sequences are GTSNPN and SVGIG (reference sequence). Losses at the gene ends were 2 bases for V and 0 bases for J; bases not matched to a gene: 6. CDR3 length equals 15 residues. CDR3: CAWSMVSGSSYEQYF. For the CDR3, the DNA is TGTGCCTGGAGTATGGTGAGCGGGAGCTCCTACGAGCAGTACTTC.

The J gene is TRBJ2-7, the V gene TRBV14, with 7 positions matching TRBD1. Germline V lookup: CDR1 SGHDN, CDR2 FVKESK. This CDR3 contains 15 residues. The junction had 5 bases not matched to a gene; V was cut back by 1 base and J by 2 bases. The CDR3 reads CASSQATGPTYEQYF. CDR3 DNA sequence: TGTGCCAGCAGCCAAGCGACAGGGCCGACCTACGAGCAGTACTTC.

V usage is TRBV5-1 and J usage is TRBJ2-7; 9 nucleotides align to TRBD1. CDR1 and CDR2 from the germline V gene are SGHRS and YFSETQ. The CDR3 has 15 residues. V shed 6 bases and J 2 bases; nucleotides not matched to a gene: 9. CDR3 in DNA: TGCGCCAGCAAGCCGGGACAGGGAGGGCCCTACGAGCAGTACTTC. It codes for CASKPGQGGPYEQYF.

The chain combines TRBV5-5 with TRBJ1-2, with 10 nucleotides matching TRBD1. The trim removed 5 bases at V and 4 bases at J, leaving 8 bases unmatched. The CDR3 covers 15 residues. The V gene's germline CDR1 is SGHKS and CDR2 YYEKEE (reference sequence). The CDR3 protein is CASRVPGQGSYGYTF. The CDR3 nucleotides read TGTGCCAGCAGGGTCCCGGGACAGGGGAGCTATGGCTACACCTTC.

The chain joins TRBV5-6 to TRBJ1-3, with TRBD1 identical over 7 bases. This CDR3 has 15 residues. Germline CDR1 and CDR2: SGHDT and YYEEEE. The V segment lost 4 bases and the J segment 3 bases; nucleotides outside the gene matches: 7. CDR3 in amino acids: CASSMGQMIGNTIYF. The CDR3 DNA sequence: TGTGCCAGCAGCATGGGACAGATGATTGGAAACACCATATATTTT.

V is TRBV21-1 and J is TRBJ2-6. TRBV21-1 is a pseudogene segment. This CDR3 comprises 18 residues. This chain's CDR3 is CASSKRDRAISGANVLTF. The CDR3 DNA follows: TGTGCCAGCAGCAAAAGGGACCGGGCGATCTCTGGGGCCAACGTCCTGACTTTC.

The chain links TRBV10-3 to TRBJ2-2; TRBD2 aligns across 9 bases. Germline CDR1 ENHRY, CDR2 SYGVKD. The CDR3 loop spans 17 amino acids. Losses at the gene ends were 0 bases for V and 4 bases for J; bases not matched to a gene: 6. The CDR3 region is CAISESVGGRATGELFF. The CDR3 DNA reads as TGTGCCATCAGTGAGTCGGTGGGCGGGAGGGCCACCGGGGAGCTGTTTTTT.

J is TRBJ2-5 and V is TRBV20-1; the D is unclear. The CDR3 has 10 amino acids. The germline V and J ends were trimmed by 3 bases and 5 bases, with 4 bases remaining between them. Germline V lookup: CDR1 DFQATT, CDR2 SNEGSKA (reference sequence). The DNA for the CDR3 is TGCAGTGCTAGTTACGAGACCCAGTACTTC. Amino acids: CSASYETQYF.

This clone showed up just a few times. The genes are TRBV19 and TRBJ2-1; D is perhaps TRBD1 (7 bases). The CDR3 runs 16 residues. V was clipped by 5 bases and J by 10 bases, with 24 bases between them. The V gene's germline CDR1 is LNHDA and CDR2 SQIVND (reference sequence). The CDR3, as DNA: TGTGCCAGTAGTTCTATGATCGGGACAGAAGGGGGGGAGCAGTTCTTC. Protein product: CASSSMIGTEGGEQFF.